Listed here is a single T cell receptor (beta chain). The CDR3 is 14 residues long. The germline V gene encodes CDR1 SGHNT and CDR2 YENEEA. The V gene lost 2 bases and the J gene lost 9 bases, with 14 bases spanning the gap. These data come from a study of blood T cell repertoires in COVID-19. Study in general: The samples span acute and convalescent COVID-19 from the United States, Italy and Spain. T cells, B-cell-depleted T cells, or PBMCs provided the cDNA or gDNA that served as material.

Method: immunoSEQ multiplex PCR; TCRdb's copy keeps in-frame clones and lacks some. The sample records roughly 160,000 clones, over 75% being singletons. The gene calls are TRBV11-3 and TRBJ2-1; weak D call: TRBD2 (6 bases). The sequenced material came from PBMCs or T cells enriched from blood (not recorded which). The sequence was collected from a woman aged 45 to 65 who had recovered from COVID-19. The CDR3 is CASSLRGRSREQFF. In DNA, the CDR3 is TGTGCCAGCAGCTTAAGAGGGAGGAGTCGTGAGCAGTTCTTC.